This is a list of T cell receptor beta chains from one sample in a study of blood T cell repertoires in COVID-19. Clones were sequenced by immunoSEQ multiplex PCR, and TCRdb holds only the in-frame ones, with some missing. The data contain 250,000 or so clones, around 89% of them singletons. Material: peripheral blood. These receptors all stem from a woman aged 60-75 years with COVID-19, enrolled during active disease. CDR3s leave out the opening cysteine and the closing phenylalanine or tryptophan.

cdr3_aa: ASGSTGYNQPQH; v_call: TRBV7-9; cdr3_length: 12
cdr3_aa: ASSPGIYNEQF; v_call: TRBV7-2; cdr3_length: 11
cdr3_aa: ARTGGRDNYGYT; v_call: TRBV28; cdr3_length: 12
cdr3_aa: ASSPGSGELF; v_call: TRBV5-4; cdr3_length: 10
cdr3_aa: ASSQELGRQGARLGYT; v_call: TRBV4-2; cdr3_length: 16
cdr3_aa: ASSAQGAPNQPQH; v_call: TRBV6-2/TRBV6-3; cdr3_length: 13
cdr3_aa: SASPGFEAF; v_call: TRBV20-1; cdr3_length: 9
cdr3_aa: ASSYGTGTRRKAF; v_call: TRBV6-2/TRBV6-3; cdr3_length: 13
cdr3_aa: ASSLRPGQSLPYGYT; v_call: TRBV27; cdr3_length: 15
cdr3_aa: ASSITGASSGNTIY; v_call: TRBV19; cdr3_length: 14
cdr3_aa: ASRLQGNTGELF; v_call: TRBV6-4; cdr3_length: 12
cdr3_aa: ASSLQGAYTGELF; v_call: TRBV5-5; cdr3_length: 13
cdr3_aa: ASAAGGRGEKLF; v_call: TRBV3-1/TRBV3-2; cdr3_length: 12
cdr3_aa: ASSLDLAGPDTQY; v_call: TRBV11-2; cdr3_length: 13
cdr3_aa: ASSPGTAIAKNIQY; v_call: TRBV25-1; cdr3_length: 14
cdr3_aa: ASAKPRDRGKTDTQY; v_call: TRBV19; cdr3_length: 15
cdr3_aa: ASSLAPGGKETQY; v_call: TRBV5-1; cdr3_length: 13
cdr3_aa: ASSSGQSVYGYT; v_call: TRBV5-1; cdr3_length: 12
cdr3_aa: ASSLGGRGNEKLF; v_call: TRBV5-1; cdr3_length: 13
cdr3_aa: ASSRGSGAF; v_call: TRBV11-2; cdr3_length: 9
cdr3_aa: ASSPGQNNSPLH; v_call: TRBV18; cdr3_length: 12
cdr3_aa: AWSVLDNSGNTIY; v_call: TRBV30; cdr3_length: 13
cdr3_aa: SGSPGQGYSETQY; v_call: TRBV29-1; cdr3_length: 13
cdr3_aa: ASKSDSPGGELF; v_call: TRBV2; cdr3_length: 12
cdr3_aa: ASCRLRQANSPLH; v_call: TRBV7-8; cdr3_length: 13
cdr3_aa: ASQHRGVPGELF; v_call: TRBV9; cdr3_length: 12
cdr3_aa: ASSLSVSGDGNTIY; v_call: TRBV5-1; cdr3_length: 14
cdr3_aa: ASSSGASSYEQY; v_call: TRBV3-1/TRBV3-2; cdr3_length: 12
cdr3_aa: ASTRLNGVYNQPQH; v_call: TRBV10-1; cdr3_length: 14
cdr3_aa: AWSVFLVQGLSYEQY; v_call: TRBV30; cdr3_length: 15
cdr3_aa: ASSTPRGARGRGPQH; v_call: TRBV28; cdr3_length: 15
cdr3_aa: ASRPTGGGYT; v_call: TRBV2; cdr3_length: 10
cdr3_aa: ASSPGGFGAYLNTEAF; v_call: TRBV3-1/TRBV3-2; cdr3_length: 16
cdr3_aa: ASSYSRREGGITDTQY; v_call: TRBV6-2/TRBV6-3; cdr3_length: 16
cdr3_aa: ASSYSTGVYGYT; v_call: TRBV6-5; cdr3_length: 12
cdr3_aa: ASSPVTGEVYEQY; v_call: TRBV7-9; cdr3_length: 13
cdr3_aa: ASSSSGGSQRGAGNTIY; v_call: TRBV7-8; cdr3_length: 17
cdr3_aa: ASSPQGLAFDEQY; v_call: TRBV7-2; cdr3_length: 13
cdr3_aa: ASRSQGGRVNEQF; v_call: TRBV7-2; cdr3_length: 13
cdr3_aa: ASSPYWTSGIKQY; v_call: TRBV7-9; cdr3_length: 13
cdr3_aa: ASSTRQGVYEQY; v_call: TRBV3-1/TRBV3-2; cdr3_length: 12
cdr3_aa: ASSAGRISGNTIY; v_call: TRBV7-9; cdr3_length: 13
cdr3_aa: ASSMLGATYNEQF; v_call: TRBV19; cdr3_length: 13
cdr3_aa: ASSPRSSEYEQY; v_call: TRBV4-2; cdr3_length: 12
cdr3_aa: ASSWDRSNQPQH; v_call: TRBV7-8; cdr3_length: 12
cdr3_aa: SVEAGEKLF; v_call: TRBV29-1; cdr3_length: 9
cdr3_aa: ASSLETDNSPLH; v_call: TRBV7-2; cdr3_length: 12
cdr3_aa: ASSLSRGTEAF; v_call: TRBV7-3; cdr3_length: 11
cdr3_aa: ASSLKRGTDTGELF; v_call: TRBV5-4; cdr3_length: 14
cdr3_aa: ASSTGVLNTEAF; v_call: TRBV6-1; cdr3_length: 12
cdr3_aa: ASSPRTGGYEQY; v_call: TRBV9; cdr3_length: 12
cdr3_aa: ASSASGQAYETQY; v_call: TRBV19; cdr3_length: 13
cdr3_aa: ASSLEPLSGQPQH; v_call: TRBV5-5; cdr3_length: 13
cdr3_aa: ASSYDPGGTEAF; v_call: TRBV6-5; cdr3_length: 12
cdr3_aa: ASSPLLGQHYGYT; v_call: TRBV18; cdr3_length: 13